The source of this T cell receptor (beta chain) is a study of blood T cell repertoires in COVID-19. Method: immunoSEQ multiplex PCR; TCRdb's copy keeps in-frame clones and lacks some. The table shows more than 50,000 clones, with approximately 91% occurring only once. Trimming left V 1 base short and J 8 bases short, with 14 bases between. Germline assignment: CDR1 SEHNR and CDR2 FQNEAQ (reference sequence). This CDR3 spans 15 amino acids. The sequenced sample was peripheral blood. The V call is TRBV7-9, the J call TRBJ1-4; D is possibly TRBD1 (6 bases). The sequence came from a human donor in a cohort sampled during active COVID-19. Here the CDR3 DNA reads TGTGCCAGCAGCTTAGGAAGAGGGGGGGCAGAAAAACTGTTTTTT. Translating it yields CASSLGRGGAEKLFF.